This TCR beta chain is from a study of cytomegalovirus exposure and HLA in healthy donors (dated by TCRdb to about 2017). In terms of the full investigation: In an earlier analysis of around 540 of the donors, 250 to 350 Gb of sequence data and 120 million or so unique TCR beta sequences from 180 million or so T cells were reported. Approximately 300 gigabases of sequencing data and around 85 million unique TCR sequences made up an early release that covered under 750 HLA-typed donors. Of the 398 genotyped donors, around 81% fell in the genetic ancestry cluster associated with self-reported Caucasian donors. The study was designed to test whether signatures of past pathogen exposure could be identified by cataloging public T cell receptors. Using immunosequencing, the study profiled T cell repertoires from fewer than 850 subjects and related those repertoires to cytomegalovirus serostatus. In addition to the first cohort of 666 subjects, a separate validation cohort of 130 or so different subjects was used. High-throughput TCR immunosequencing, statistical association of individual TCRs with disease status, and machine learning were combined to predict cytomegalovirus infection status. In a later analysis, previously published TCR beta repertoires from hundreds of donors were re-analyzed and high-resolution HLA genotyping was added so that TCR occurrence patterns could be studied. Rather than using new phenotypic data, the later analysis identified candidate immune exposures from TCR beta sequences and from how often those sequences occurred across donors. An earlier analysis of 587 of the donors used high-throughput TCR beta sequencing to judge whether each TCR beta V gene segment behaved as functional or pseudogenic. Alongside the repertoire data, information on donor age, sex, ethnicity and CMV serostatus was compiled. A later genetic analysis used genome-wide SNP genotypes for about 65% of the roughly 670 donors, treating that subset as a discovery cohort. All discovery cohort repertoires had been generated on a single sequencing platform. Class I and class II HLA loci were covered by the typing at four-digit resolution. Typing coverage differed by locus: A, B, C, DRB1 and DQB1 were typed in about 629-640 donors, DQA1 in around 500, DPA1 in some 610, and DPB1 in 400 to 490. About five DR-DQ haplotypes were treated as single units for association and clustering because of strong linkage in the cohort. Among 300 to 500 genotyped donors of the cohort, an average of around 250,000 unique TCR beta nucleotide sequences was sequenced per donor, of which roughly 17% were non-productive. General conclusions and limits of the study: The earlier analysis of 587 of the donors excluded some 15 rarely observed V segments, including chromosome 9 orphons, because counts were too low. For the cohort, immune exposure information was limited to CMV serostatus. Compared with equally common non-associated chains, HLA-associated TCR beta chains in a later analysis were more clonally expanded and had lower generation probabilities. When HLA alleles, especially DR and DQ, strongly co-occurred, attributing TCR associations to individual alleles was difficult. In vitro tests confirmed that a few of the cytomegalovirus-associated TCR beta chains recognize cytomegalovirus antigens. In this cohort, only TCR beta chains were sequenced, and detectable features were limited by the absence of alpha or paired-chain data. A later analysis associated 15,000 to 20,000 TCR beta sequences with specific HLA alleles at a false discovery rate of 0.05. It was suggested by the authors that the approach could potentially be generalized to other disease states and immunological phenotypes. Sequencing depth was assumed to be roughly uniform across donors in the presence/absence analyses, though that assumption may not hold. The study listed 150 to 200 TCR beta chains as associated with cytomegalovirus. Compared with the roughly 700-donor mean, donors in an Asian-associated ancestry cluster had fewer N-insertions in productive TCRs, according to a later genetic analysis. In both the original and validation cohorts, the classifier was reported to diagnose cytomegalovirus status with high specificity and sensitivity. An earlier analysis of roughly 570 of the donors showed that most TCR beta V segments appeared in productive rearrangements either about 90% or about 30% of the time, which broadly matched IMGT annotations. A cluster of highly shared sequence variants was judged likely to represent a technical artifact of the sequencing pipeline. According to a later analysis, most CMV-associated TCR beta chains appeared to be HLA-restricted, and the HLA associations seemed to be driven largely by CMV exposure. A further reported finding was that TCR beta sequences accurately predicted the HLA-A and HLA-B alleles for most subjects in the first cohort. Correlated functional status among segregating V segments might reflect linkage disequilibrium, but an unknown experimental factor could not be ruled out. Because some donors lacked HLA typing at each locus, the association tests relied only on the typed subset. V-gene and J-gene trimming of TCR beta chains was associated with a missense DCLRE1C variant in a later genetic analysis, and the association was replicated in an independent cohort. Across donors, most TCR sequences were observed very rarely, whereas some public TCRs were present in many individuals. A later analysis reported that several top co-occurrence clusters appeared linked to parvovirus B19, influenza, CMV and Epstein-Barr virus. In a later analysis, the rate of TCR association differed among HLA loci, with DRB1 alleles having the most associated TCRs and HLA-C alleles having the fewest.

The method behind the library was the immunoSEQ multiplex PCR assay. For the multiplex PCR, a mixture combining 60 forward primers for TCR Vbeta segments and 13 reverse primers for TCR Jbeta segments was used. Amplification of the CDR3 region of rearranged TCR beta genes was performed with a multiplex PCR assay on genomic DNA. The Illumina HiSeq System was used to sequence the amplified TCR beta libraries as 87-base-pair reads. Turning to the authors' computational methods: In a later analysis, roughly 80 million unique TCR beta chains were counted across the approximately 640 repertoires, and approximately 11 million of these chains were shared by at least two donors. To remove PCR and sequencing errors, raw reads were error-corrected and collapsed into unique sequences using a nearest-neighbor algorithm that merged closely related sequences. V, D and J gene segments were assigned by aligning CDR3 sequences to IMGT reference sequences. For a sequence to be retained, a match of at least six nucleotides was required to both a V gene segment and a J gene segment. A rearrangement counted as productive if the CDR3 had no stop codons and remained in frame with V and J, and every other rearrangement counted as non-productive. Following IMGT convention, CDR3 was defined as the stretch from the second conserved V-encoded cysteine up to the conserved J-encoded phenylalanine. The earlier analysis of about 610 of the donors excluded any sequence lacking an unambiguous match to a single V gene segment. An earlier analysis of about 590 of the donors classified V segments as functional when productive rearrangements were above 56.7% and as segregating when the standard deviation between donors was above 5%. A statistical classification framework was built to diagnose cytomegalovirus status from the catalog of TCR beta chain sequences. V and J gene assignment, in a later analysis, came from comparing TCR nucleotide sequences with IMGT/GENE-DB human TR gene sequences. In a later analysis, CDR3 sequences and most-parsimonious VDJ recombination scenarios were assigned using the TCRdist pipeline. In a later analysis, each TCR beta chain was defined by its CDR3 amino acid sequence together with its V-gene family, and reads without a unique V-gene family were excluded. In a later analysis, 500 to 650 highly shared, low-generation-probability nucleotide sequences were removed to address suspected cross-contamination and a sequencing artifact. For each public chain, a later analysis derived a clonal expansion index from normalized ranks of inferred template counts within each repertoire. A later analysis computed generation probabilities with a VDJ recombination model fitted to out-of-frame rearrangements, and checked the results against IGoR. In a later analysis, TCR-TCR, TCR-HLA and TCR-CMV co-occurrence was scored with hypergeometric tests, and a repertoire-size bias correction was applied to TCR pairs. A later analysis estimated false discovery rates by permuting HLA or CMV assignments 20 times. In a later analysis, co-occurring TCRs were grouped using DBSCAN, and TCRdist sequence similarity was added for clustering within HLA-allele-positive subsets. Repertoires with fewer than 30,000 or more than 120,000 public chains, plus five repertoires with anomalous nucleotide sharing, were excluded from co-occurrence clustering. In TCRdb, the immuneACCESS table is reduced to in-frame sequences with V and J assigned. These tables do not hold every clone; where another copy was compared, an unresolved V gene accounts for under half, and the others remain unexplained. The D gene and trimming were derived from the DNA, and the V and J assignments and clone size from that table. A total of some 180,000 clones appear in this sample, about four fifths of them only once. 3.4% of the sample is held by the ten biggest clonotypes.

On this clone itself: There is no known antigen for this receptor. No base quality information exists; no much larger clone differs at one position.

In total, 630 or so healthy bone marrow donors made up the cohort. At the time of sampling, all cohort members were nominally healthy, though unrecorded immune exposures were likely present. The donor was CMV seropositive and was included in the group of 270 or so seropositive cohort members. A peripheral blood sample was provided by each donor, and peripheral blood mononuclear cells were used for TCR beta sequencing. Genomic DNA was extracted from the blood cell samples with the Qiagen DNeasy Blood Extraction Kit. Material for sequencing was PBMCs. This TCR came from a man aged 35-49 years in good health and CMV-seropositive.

The CDR3 has the sequence CASSKYTGGVTEAFF. The nucleotide sequence is TGTGCCAGCAGCAAATACACAGGGGGCGTCACTGAAGCTTTCTTT. Rearrangement joined TRBV5-6 to TRBJ1-1; the central 9 bases match TRBD1. CDR3 length: 15 amino acids, cysteine to phenylalanine. The entry retains the CDR3 DNA only, 45 bases that are in frame from base 1. The CDR1 and CDR2 encoded by the germline V gene are SGHDT and YYEEEE. Germline trimming amounts to 4 bases on V and 4 bases on J, with 8 as the count of junction bases outside the gene matches.